This T cell receptor beta chain was sequenced during a study of cytomegalovirus exposure and HLA in healthy donors (dated by TCRdb to about 2017). Study-wide context: In an earlier analysis of roughly 590 of the donors, about 260 Gb of sequence data and some 100 million unique TCR beta sequences from approximately 180 million T cells were reported. Typing coverage differed by locus: A, B, C, DRB1 and DQB1 were typed in roughly 629-630 donors, DQA1 in 522, DPA1 in around 600, and DPB1 in 400 to 490. A later analysis re-analyzed previously published TCR beta repertoires from about 730 donors and added high-resolution HLA genotyping to study TCR occurrence patterns. An early release that covered roughly 600 HLA-typed donors contained about 300 gigabases of sequencing data and approximately 85 million unique TCR sequences. Of the roughly 420 genotyped donors, over 80% were placed in the genetic ancestry cluster associated with self-reported Caucasian donors. The study combined high-throughput TCR immunosequencing, statistical association of individual TCRs with disease status, and machine learning to predict cytomegalovirus infection status. Because of strong linkage in the cohort, roughly five DR-DQ haplotypes were treated as single units for association and clustering. On average, about 200,000 unique TCR beta nucleotide sequences were sequenced per donor among roughly 430 genotyped donors of the cohort, with around 19% of those sequences being non-productive. The later analysis used no new phenotypic data to find candidate immune exposures, relying instead on TCR beta sequences and their occurrence across donors. Besides the first cohort of 500 to 700 subjects, a separate validation cohort made up of 120 different subjects was used. Class I and class II HLA loci were covered by the typing at four-digit resolution. The study profiled the T cell repertoires of some 610 subjects by immunosequencing and related them to cytomegalovirus serostatus. Every discovery cohort repertoire had been produced on one sequencing platform. An earlier analysis of 587 of the donors applied high-throughput TCR beta sequencing to assess whether each TCR beta V gene segment acted as functional or pseudogenic. The study was designed to test whether signatures of past pathogen exposure could be identified by cataloging public T cell receptors. Donor age, sex, ethnicity and CMV serostatus were collected together with the repertoire data. Genome-wide SNP genotypes for about three fifths of the 666 donors were used in a later genetic analysis, which treated that subset as a discovery cohort. Results and caveats for the whole study, not just this receptor: Correlated functional status among segregating V segments might reflect linkage disequilibrium, but an unknown experimental factor could not be ruled out. In vitro tests confirmed that a few of the cytomegalovirus-associated TCR beta chains recognize cytomegalovirus antigens. Assigning TCR associations to individual alleles was difficult when HLA alleles, especially DR and DQ, strongly co-occurred. According to the authors, the approach could potentially be generalized to other disease states and immunological phenotypes. The presence/absence analyses assumed that sequencing depth was roughly uniform across donors, and that assumption may not be true. Most CMV-associated TCR beta chains appeared to be HLA-restricted in a later analysis, and the HLA associations seemed to be driven largely by CMV exposure. In an earlier analysis of fewer than 700 of the donors, most TCR beta V segments appeared in productive rearrangements about 90% or about 30% of the time, broadly matching IMGT annotations. This cohort had only TCR beta chains sequenced, and the lack of alpha or paired-chain data limited which features could be detected. Because HLA typing was unavailable for some donors at each locus, only the typed subset was used in association tests. The sequencing pipeline was judged likely to have produced a cluster of highly shared sequence variants as a technical artifact. Immune exposure information for the cohort was limited to CMV serostatus. At a false discovery rate of 0.05, a later analysis linked around 17,000 TCR beta sequences to specific HLA alleles. A later analysis found that TCR association rates varied across HLA loci, with DRB1 alleles showing the most associated TCRs and HLA-C alleles the fewest. According to a later genetic analysis, donors in an Asian-associated ancestry cluster had fewer N-insertions in productive TCRs than the approximately 630-donor mean. According to a later analysis, parvovirus B19, influenza, CMV and Epstein-Barr virus appeared linked to several top co-occurrence clusters. Because counts were too low, seventeen rarely observed V segments, including chromosome 9 orphons, were left out of the earlier analysis of over 550 of the donors. In both the original and validation cohorts, the classifier was reported to diagnose cytomegalovirus status with high specificity and sensitivity. In the study, some 160 TCR beta chains were listed as associated with cytomegalovirus. Most TCR sequences were seen in very few donors, while some public TCRs were found in many individuals. Compared with equally common non-associated chains, HLA-associated TCR beta chains in a later analysis were more clonally expanded and had lower generation probabilities. A further reported finding was that TCR beta sequences accurately predicted the HLA-A and HLA-B alleles for most subjects in the first cohort. An association between a missense DCLRE1C variant and V-gene and J-gene trimming of TCR beta chains was found in a later genetic analysis and replicated in an independent cohort.

Remarks on this clone: Its antigen remains unidentified. Per-base quality was not reported, and no clone a single base away is much larger than it.

In total, about 650 healthy bone marrow donors made up the cohort. At the time of sampling, every cohort member was nominally healthy, though immune exposures that went unrecorded were likely present. The donor was CMV seronegative and was included in the group of a few hundred seronegative cohort members. Every donor gave a peripheral blood sample, and the peripheral blood mononuclear cells from that sample were used for TCR beta sequencing. Genomic DNA extraction from the blood cell samples was performed with the Qiagen DNeasy Blood Extraction Kit. The library was obtained by the immunoSEQ multiplex PCR assay. For the multiplex PCR, a mixture combining 60 forward primers for TCR Vbeta segments and 13 reverse primers for TCR Jbeta segments was used. The CDR3 region of rearranged TCR beta genes was amplified from genomic DNA by a multiplex PCR assay. The Illumina HiSeq System was used to sequence the amplified TCR beta libraries as 87-base-pair reads. On the study's bioinformatics: A later analysis counted tens of millions of unique TCR beta chains across the approximately 700 repertoires, and some 11 million of these chains were shared by at least two donors. To remove PCR and sequencing errors, raw reads were error-corrected and collapsed into unique sequences using a nearest-neighbor algorithm that merged closely related sequences. Alignment of CDR3 sequences to IMGT reference sequences was used to assign V, D and J gene segments. For a sequence to be retained, a match of at least six nucleotides was required to both a V gene segment and a J gene segment. Rearrangements were called productive when the CDR3 lacked stop codons and stayed in frame with V and J; all others were non-productive. Following IMGT convention, CDR3 was defined as the stretch from the second conserved V-encoded cysteine to the conserved J-encoded phenylalanine. The earlier analysis of 500 to 650 of the donors excluded any sequence lacking an unambiguous match to a single V gene segment. In an earlier analysis of some 590 of the donors, V segments were called functional above 56.7% productive rearrangements and were called segregating when the between-donor standard deviation exceeded 5%. A statistical classification framework was developed to diagnose cytomegalovirus status using the catalog of TCR beta chain sequences. A later analysis assigned V and J genes by comparing TCR nucleotide sequences with IMGT/GENE-DB human TR gene sequences. A later analysis assigned CDR3 sequences and most-parsimonious VDJ recombination scenarios with the TCRdist pipeline. In a later analysis, each TCR beta chain was defined by its CDR3 amino acid sequence together with its V-gene family, and reads without a unique V-gene family were excluded. To address suspected cross-contamination and a sequencing artifact, a later analysis removed approximately 590 highly shared, low-generation-probability nucleotide sequences. For each public chain, a later analysis derived a clonal expansion index from normalized ranks of inferred template counts within each repertoire. In a later analysis, generation probabilities were computed with a VDJ recombination model fitted to out-of-frame rearrangements, and the resulting probabilities were checked against IGoR. Hypergeometric tests were used in a later analysis to score TCR-TCR, TCR-HLA and TCR-CMV co-occurrence, with a repertoire-size bias correction applied to the TCR pairs. To estimate false discovery rates, a later analysis permuted the HLA or CMV assignments 20 times. In a later analysis, co-occurring TCRs were grouped using DBSCAN, with TCRdist sequence similarity added in when clustering inside HLA-allele-positive subsets. Repertoires with fewer than 30,000 or more than 120,000 public chains were left out of co-occurrence clustering, as were several repertoires with anomalous nucleotide sharing. Drawn from immuneACCESS, this table holds only the in-frame rearrangements with V and J called that TCRdb kept. Clones are partly lost; checked studies trace under half to an unresolved V gene and leave the rest unexplained. V and J calls and clone size are copied from that table; D and trimming were computed from the DNA. The sample records about 180,000 clones, roughly four fifths of which are singletons. The ten most abundant clones make up around 1.6% of the sample.

The clonotype was recovered from a man between 18 and 29 years old in good health and CMV-seronegative. Sample: PBMCs.

The DNA sequence follows: TGTGCCAGCAGCGATTCGGGACTTTCCACAGATACGCAGTATTTT. It encodes CASSDSGLSTDTQYF. The V and J genes are TRBV7-8 and TRBJ2-3; the D region possibly corresponds to TRBD2 (6 bases align). V sheds 5 bases and J sheds 2 bases, leaving 14 bases between their ends. The germline V gene yields SGHVS for CDR1 and FQNEAQ for CDR2. The CDR3 starts with the cysteine, ends with the phenylalanine, and has 15 residues. Only CDR3 DNA is held: 45 bases, read in frame from base 1.